A single sample is the source of the 8 T cell receptor beta chains below, sequenced in a study of cytomegalovirus exposure and HLA in healthy donors. Both 60 Vbeta primers and 13 Jbeta primers went into the PCR. Produced via immunoSEQ multiplex PCR; TCRdb's table is partial and in-frame only. Of fewer than 250,000 clones in the sample, just under 75% are singletons; the top ten hold approximately 5%. The source material was PBMCs. These receptors were obtained from a man aged 25-45 years in good health and CMV-seropositive.

J is TRBJ2-1 and V is TRBV7-3; 8 bases map to TRBD2. The CDR3 runs 16 residues. CDR1 is SGHTA, CDR2 FQGTGA, per germline. V shed 4 bases and J 1 base; nucleotides not matched to a gene: 6. CDR3 amino acids: CASSSSAGGSYNEQFF. In DNA, the CDR3 is TGTGCCAGCAGCTCCTCGGCGGGAGGATCCTACAATGAGCAGTTCTTC.

The chain couples TRBV10-3 to TRBJ1-3, with TRBD1 as a possible D gene (5 bases). CDR1 is ENHRY, CDR2 SYGVKD, per germline. This CDR3 has 14 amino acids. With 3 bases removed from V and 1 base from J, the gap between germline ends came to 7 bases. CDR3 sequence (DNA): TGTGCCATCAGTGACAGGGTATCTGGAAACACCATATATTTT. This sequence encodes CAISDRVSGNTIYF.

The chain carries TRBV9 and TRBJ2-7; tentatively, D is TRBD2 (6 bases). CDR1 and CDR2 from the germline V gene are SGDLS and YYNGEE. Trimming pared 3 bases from V and 2 bases from J, leaving 15 bases between. The CDR3 has 15 residues. The CDR3 loop reads CASSAGDHLPYEQYF. CDR3 sequence (DNA): TGTGCCAGCAGCGCGGGGGACCACCTGCCCTACGAGCAGTACTTC.

This clone occurred a few times. This chain connects TRBV13 to TRBJ2-2, with 12 bases fitting TRBD1. This CDR3 spans 16 amino acids. In germline, CDR1 is PRHDT, CDR2 FYEKMQ (reference sequence). The V segment lost 2 bases and the J segment 4 bases; nucleotides outside the gene matches: 2. Written as DNA, the CDR3 is TGTGCCAGCAGCTTATTGGGACAGGGGGCCACCGGGGAGCTGTTTTTT. Its protein is CASSLLGQGATGELFF.

This clone came up once. V gene TRBV7-2 combines with J gene TRBJ1-2; the match to TRBD1 covers 9 bases. The CDR3 length is 14 residues. V lost 5 bases and J lost 4; bases outside the gene matches: 5. Germline CDR1 is SGHTA and CDR2 is FQGNSA. The CDR3 loop reads CASSLTGGPYGYTF. CDR3 DNA: TGTGCCAGCAGCCTGACAGGGGGACCCTATGGCTACACCTTC.

This clone was seen a few times. DNA of the CDR3: TGCGCCAGCAGCCTCGGGGGGCGAACCTCAAATGAAAAACTGTTTTTT. This gives the protein CASSLGGRTSNEKLFF. The gene calls are TRBV5-1 and TRBJ1-4; possible D gene TRBD1, 6 bases. Germline CDR1 reads SGHRS; CDR2 reads YFSETQ. The CDR3 has 16 residues. Trimming left V 4 bases short and J 5 bases short, with 18 bases between.

This rearrangement joins TRBV5-1 to TRBJ1-2; 7 bases fit TRBD1. The V and J ends lost 4 bases and 0 bases, in that order; junction bases with no gene match: 3. The germline CDR1 and CDR2 sequences are SGHRS and YFSETQ. CDR3 length: 14 residues. The CDR3, as DNA: TGCGCCAGCAGCGAGGGGGCAGCTAACTATGGCTACACCTTC. Protein: CASSEGAANYGYTF.

V usage is TRBV9 and J usage is TRBJ2-7, with 11 bases lining up with TRBD2. V gave up 3 bases and J gave up 2 bases; unmatched junction bases: 7. Germline assignment: CDR1 SGDLS and CDR2 YYNGEE. This CDR3 has 16 residues. The CDR3 DNA sequence: TGTGCCAGCAGCGCGGGACTAGCGGAAAGGACCTACGAGCAGTACTTC. Its protein product is CASSAGLAERTYEQYF.